What follows are 20 T cell receptor beta chains derived from one specimen sequenced in a study of T cell repertoires in ileal Crohn's disease. Libraries were prepared by immunoSEQ multiplex PCR; TCRdb keeps only in-frame clonotypes and omits some of them. Of under 6,000 clones detected, 78% appear once; the ten largest clones hold under 6.5%. Time point defined: proximal margin of the surgical specimen (macroscopically non-inflamed). Sequencing input: ileal tissue. These receptor sequences come from an adult with Crohn's disease.

The CDR3 nucleotides are TGTGCCAGCAGCTTAGGTAGAGGGAAGAGCTCCTACAATGAGCAGTTCTTC. It encodes CASSLGRGKSSYNEQFF. The chain carries TRBV11-3 and TRBJ2-1, with D maybe TRBD2 (5 bases). The CDR3 loop spans 17 amino acids. The V gene lost 1 base and the J gene lost 0 bases, with 13 bases spanning the gap. Per germline, CDR1 SGHNT and CDR2 YENEEA.

This sequence joins TRBV5-1 and TRBJ2-1; D may be TRBD2 (6 bases). CDR1 and CDR2 (germline): SGHRS, YFSETQ. The CDR3 runs to 16 residues. Trimming cost V 0 bases and J 2 bases, with 12 bases left between them. The CDR3 nucleotides read TGCGCCAGCAGCTTGGAGGGCGGAGGGCCCTACAATGAGCAGTTCTTC. Amino acids: CASSLEGGGPYNEQFF.

This clone was recorded a few times. The chain couples TRBV11-2 to TRBJ2-3; D may correspond to TRBD1 or TRBD2 (5 bases each). The CDR3 is 15 amino acids. Germline assignment: CDR1 SGHAT and CDR2 FQNNGV. V dropped 2 bases and J dropped 1 base, with 10 bases sitting between them. The CDR3 reads CASSLQRGRTDTQYF. The CDR3 nucleotides are TGTGCCAGCAGCTTACAACGGGGACGCACAGATACGCAGTATTTT.

The chain joins TRBV4-1 to TRBJ2-7, with 7 bases identical to TRBD2. The CDR3 extends over 17 amino acids. V shed 0 bases, J shed 2 bases, and the junction held 10 bases outside the gene matches. Germline-derived CDR1 and CDR2 are MGHRA and YSYEKL. CDR3 DNA sequence: TGCGCCAGCAGCCAAGATTCGCTAGCGGATACCCCCTACGAGCAGTACTTC. Encoded protein: CASSQDSLADTPYEQYF.

This chain uses TRBV7-2 with TRBJ2-7; possibly TRBD1 for D (5 bases). Germline CDR1 is SGHTA and CDR2 is FQGNSA. This CDR3 has 15 residues. The V gene lost 3 bases and the J gene lost 4 bases, with 16 bases spanning the gap. Here the CDR3 reads CASSFGDATDYEQYF. The CDR3, as DNA: TGTGCCAGCAGCTTTGGAGATGCGACAGATTACGAGCAGTACTTC.

V usage is TRBV19 and J usage is TRBJ2-5; unclear D gene. The CDR3 covers 15 residues. The germline V gene encodes CDR1 LNHDA and CDR2 SQIVND (reference sequence). The V end was cut by 6 bases, the J end by 3 bases, with 17 bases between. The CDR3: CASRSSPPIKETQYF. As DNA, the CDR3 is TGTGCCAGTAGGAGCTCCCCCCCGATAAAAGAGACCCAGTACTTC.

The chain links TRBV7-9 to TRBJ1-1; no definite D call. The V gene's germline CDR1 is SEHNR and CDR2 FQNEAQ (reference sequence). CDR3 length: 15 residues. Trimming left V 1 base short and J 2 bases short, with 11 bases between. DNA of the CDR3: TGTGCCAGCAGCTTAGTAGCGGCAGCAAACACTGAAGCTTTCTTT. It translates to CASSLVAAANTEAFF. Full variable domain (missing parts from reference TRBV7-9 and TRBJ1-1): DTGVSQNPRHKITKRGQNVTFRCDPISEHNRLYWYRQTLGQGPEFLTYFQNEAQLEKSRLLSDRFSAERPKGSFSTLEIQRTEQGDSAMYLCASSLVAAANTEAFFGQGTRLTVV.

This clone turned up a few times. The chain carries TRBV15 and TRBJ2-1; 8 bases are shared with TRBD2. The germline V gene encodes CDR1 LNHNV and CDR2 YYDKDF (reference sequence). The junction had 6 bases not matched to a gene; V was cut back by 5 bases and J by 6 bases. CDR3 size: 14 residues. CDR3 region: CATSSAGEFNEQFF. The CDR3 coding sequence is TGTGCCACCAGCTCAGCGGGAGAATTCAATGAGCAGTTCTTC.

The V and J genes are TRBV15 and TRBJ2-1; no firm D call. Per the germline V gene, CDR1 is LNHNV and CDR2 is YYDKDF (reference sequence). The V end lost 1 base, the J end lost 6 bases, and 13 bases lay between the germline ends. This CDR3 has 15 residues. The CDR3: CATSRGVGPSNEQFF. In DNA form, the CDR3 reads TGTGCCACCAGCAGAGGTGTCGGGCCTTCCAATGAGCAGTTCTTC.

On this clone itself: At one boundary the junction diverges from the germline segment, which might be a read error. The chain carries TRBV28 and TRBJ2-3; D might be TRBD2 (5 bases). CDR3 length: 11 amino acids. From germline, CDR1 is MDHEN and CDR2 SYDVKM. The CDR3 region is CASARGDAQYF. Here the CDR3 DNA reads TGTGCCAGCGCTCGGGGAGATGCGCAGTATTTT.

This clone has more than one count but fewer than ten. The chain is built from TRBV2 and TRBJ2-3, with a weak D call TRBD2 (5 bases). The germline V gene encodes CDR1 SNHLY and CDR2 FYNNEI. This CDR3 has 15 residues. CDR3 sequence reads: CVTREIVEATDTQYF. Here the CDR3 DNA reads TGTGTCACTAGAGAGATTGTGGAGGCCACAGATACGCAGTATTTT.

This clone was counted a few times. The V and J genes are TRBV28 and TRBJ1-5; D may be TRBD1 (5 bases). The CDR3 extends over 15 amino acids. Trimming pared 6 bases from V and 4 bases from J, leaving 16 bases between. In germline, CDR1 is MDHEN, CDR2 SYDVKM. The CDR3 DNA reads TGTGCCAGCAGCGCTGTCCCGAAGGGGAATCAGCCCCAGCATTTT. Protein: CASSAVPKGNQPQHF. Full variable domain (remainder filled in from reference TRBV28 and TRBJ1-5): DVKVTQSSRYLVKRTGEKVFLECVQDMDHENMFWYRQDPGLGLRLIYFSYDVKMKEKGDIPEGYSVSREKKERFSLILESASTNQTSMYLCASSAVPKGNQPQHFGDGTRLSIL.

J is TRBJ2-1 and V is TRBV18; 12 bases fit TRBD2. The V segment lost 3 bases and the J segment 1 base; nucleotides outside the gene matches: 13. Germline V lookup: CDR1 KGHSH, CDR2 LQKENI. The CDR3 is made up of 20 amino acids. The CDR3 DNA sequence: TGTGCCAGCTCACCGCACCCCCGGACTAGCGGGACCATATCCTACAATGAGCAGTTCTTC. Amino acid sequence: CASSPHPRTSGTISYNEQFF.

The gene calls are TRBV29-1 and TRBJ2-3; 12 bases are shared with TRBD2. Per germline, CDR1 SQVTM and CDR2 ANQGSEA. The CDR3 runs 15 residues. Losses at the gene ends were 7 bases for V and 2 bases for J; bases not matched to a gene: 7. The CDR3 DNA reads as TGCAGCGCTGCGGGGACTAGCGGGCTCACAGATACGCAGTATTTT. Residues: CSAAGTSGLTDTQYF.

The J gene is TRBJ1-1, the V gene TRBV6-5; perhaps TRBD1 as D (6 bases). The germline V gene encodes CDR1 MNHEY and CDR2 SVGAGI. CDR3 length: 13 residues. Trimming removed 7 bases at V and 3 bases at J, with 12 bases between. CDR3 in amino acids: CASNTGKDTEAFF. Here the CDR3 DNA reads TGTGCCAGCAACACAGGGAAAGACACTGAAGCTTTCTTT.

In nucleotides, the CDR3 is TGTGCCAGCAGCGTGGGGGGACTAGCGGGCCAAGAGACCCAGTACTTC. It yields the protein CASSVGGLAGQETQYF. The chain has TRBV9 and TRBJ2-5; 12 bases match TRBD2. The V and J ends lost 2 bases and 1 base, in that order; junction bases with no gene match: 3. The CDR3 covers 16 residues. Germline V gene lookup returns CDR1 SGDLS and CDR2 YYNGEE.

This clone showed up just once. V gene TRBV10-3 combines with J gene TRBJ1-3, with a weak D call TRBD1 (5 bases). Between the trimmed V and J ends, which lost 9 bases and 2 bases, there was a span of 14 bases. CDR3 length: 14 residues. Germline V gene sequence: CDR1 ENHRY, CDR2 SYGVKD. This CDR3 reads CAMSPGGAGNTIYF. As DNA, the CDR3 is TGTGCCATGTCGCCGGGGGGAGCTGGAAACACCATATATTTT.

This clone occurred a few times. This sample includes further DNA sequences coding for the same CDR3. The chain couples TRBV25-1 to TRBJ2-1; 8 bases agree with TRBD2. Trimming removed 3 bases from V and 4 bases from J; junction bases left unmatched: 2. Germline V gene sequence: CDR1 MGHDK, CDR2 SYGVNS. The CDR3 spans 14 residues. DNA for the CDR3: TGTGCCAGCAGTGACAGCGGGAGTTACAATGAGCAGTTCTTC. The encoded protein is CASSDSGSYNEQFF.

This clone was detected only a few times. The genes are TRBV11-3 and TRBJ2-1; D is perhaps TRBD2 (5 bases). The germline V gene encodes CDR1 SGHNT and CDR2 YENEEA. CDR3 length: 14 residues. V lost 1 base and J lost 7, with 11 bases in between. The CDR3 sequence is CASSLGGVGNEQFF. CDR3 coding DNA: TGTGCCAGCAGCTTAGGGGGAGTGGGTAATGAGCAGTTCTTC.

This clone rates as large. This chain uses TRBV5-4 with TRBJ1-6; D may be TRBD1 (5 bases). Per germline, CDR1 SGHNT and CDR2 YYREEE (reference sequence). V dropped 3 bases and J dropped 0 bases, with 13 bases sitting between them. The CDR3 extends over 17 amino acids. Here the CDR3 reads CASSSGRWGSYNSPLHF. CDR3 DNA: TGTGCCAGCAGCTCGGGACGATGGGGCTCCTATAATTCACCCCTCCACTTT.